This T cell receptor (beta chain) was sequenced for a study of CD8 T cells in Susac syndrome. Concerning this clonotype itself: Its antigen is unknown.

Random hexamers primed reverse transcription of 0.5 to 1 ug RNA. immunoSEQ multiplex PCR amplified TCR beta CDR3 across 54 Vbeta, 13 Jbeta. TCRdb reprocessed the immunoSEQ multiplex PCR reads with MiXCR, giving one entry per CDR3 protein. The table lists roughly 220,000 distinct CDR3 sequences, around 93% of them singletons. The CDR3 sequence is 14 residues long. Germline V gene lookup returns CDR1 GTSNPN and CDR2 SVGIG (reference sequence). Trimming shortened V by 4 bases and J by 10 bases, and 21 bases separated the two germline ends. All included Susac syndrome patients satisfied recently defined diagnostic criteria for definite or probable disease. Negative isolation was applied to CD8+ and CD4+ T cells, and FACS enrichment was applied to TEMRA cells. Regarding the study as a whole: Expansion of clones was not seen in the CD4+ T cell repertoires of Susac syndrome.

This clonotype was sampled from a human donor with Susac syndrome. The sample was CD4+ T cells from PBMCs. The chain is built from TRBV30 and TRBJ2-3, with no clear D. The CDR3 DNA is TGTGCCTGGACCCACCCTGCCAGAGGAAGTGCGCAGTATTTT. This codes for CAWTHPARGSAQYF.